These 17 T cell receptor beta chains were sequenced from one sample in a study of blood T cell repertoires in COVID-19. Profiling relied on immunoSEQ multiplex PCR, and the TCRdb table lists in-frame clones only, not all of them. Of 70,000 or so clones listed, around 85% were seen once; the top ten hold around 32%. Sequenced input: peripheral blood. Every receptor here comes from a woman older than 75 with active or convalescent COVID-19.

The chain is built from TRBV11-3 and TRBJ2-1; 7 bases are a match to TRBD1. Germline V gene lookup returns CDR1 SGHNT and CDR2 YENEEA. This CDR3 has 14 residues. V lost 5 bases, J lost 3 bases, and 4 bases stayed unmatched. CDR3 region: CASSPRDSYNEQFF. DNA for the CDR3: TGTGCCAGCAGCCCCCGGGACAGCTACAATGAGCAGTTCTTC.

V gene TRBV2 combines with J gene TRBJ2-3; 11 nucleotides agree with TRBD2. V lost 7 bases and J lost 4; bases outside the gene matches: 4. The CDR3 has 14 amino acids. Germline V lookup: CDR1 SNHLY, CDR2 FYNNEI. The CDR3 region has the DNA TGTGCCAGCAAGTTAGCGGGGGGGGCAGATACGCAGTATTTT. Protein product: CASKLAGGADTQYF.

This chain joins TRBV19 and TRBJ2-4, with 8 bases aligning to TRBD2. The germline V gene encodes CDR1 LNHDA and CDR2 SQIVND (reference sequence). The length of the CDR3 is 15 residues. After removal of 5 bases from V and 2 bases from J, the junction contained 5 bases not matched to a gene. This CDR3 reads CASSFGLASKNIQYF. CDR3 coding DNA: TGTGCCAGTAGTTTTGGACTAGCCTCCAAAAACATTCAGTACTTC.

The chain is built from TRBV19 and TRBJ2-3, with 12 bases lining up with TRBD2. The V and J ends lost 9 bases and 8 bases, in that order; junction bases with no gene match: 6. CDR1 LNHDA and CDR2 SQIVND come from the germline V gene (reference sequence). The CDR3 is 13 residues long. The CDR3 spells CASQLAGGFTQYF. CDR3 bases: TGTGCCAGCCAACTAGCGGGGGGTTTTACGCAGTATTTT. The full variable domain, its missing parts supplied by reference TRBV19 and TRBJ2-3, is DGGITQSPKYLFRKEGQNVTLSCEQNLNHDAMYWYRQDPGQGLRLIYYSQIVNDFQKGDIAEGYSVSREKKESFPLTVTSAQKNPTAFYLCASQLAGGFTQYFGPGTRLTVL.

The rearrangement joins TRBV19 to TRBJ1-5; TRBD1 aligns across 7 bases. J was trimmed by 7 bases and V by 4 bases; bases with no gene match: 1. Germline CDR1 and CDR2: LNHDA and SQIVND (reference sequence). The CDR3 runs 12 residues. CDR3 loop: CASSNRGQPQHF. The CDR3 DNA reads TGTGCCAGTAGTAACAGGGGCCAGCCCCAGCATTTT.

This clone was seen just once. The V gene is TRBV5-5, the J gene TRBJ2-7; maybe TRBD2 (6 bases). The CDR3 runs 12 residues. The V end was cut by 3 bases, the J end by 3 bases, with 7 bases between. Germline loops: CDR1 SGHKS, CDR2 YYEKEE (reference sequence). This chain's CDR3 is CASSSRDYEQYF. The DNA of the CDR3 is TGTGCCAGCAGCTCGCGGGACTACGAGCAGTACTTC. Full variable domain (outside the CDR3, taken from reference TRBV5-5 and TRBJ2-7): DAGVTQSPTHLIKTRGQQVTLRCSPISGHKSVSWYQQVLGQGPQFIFQYYEKEERGRGNFPDRFSARQFPNYSSELNVNALLLGDSALYLCASSSRDYEQYFGPGTRLTVT.

This sequence joins TRBV7-8 and TRBJ1-1; the match to TRBD1 covers 8 bases. The length of the CDR3 is 16 residues. Germline values: CDR1 SGHVS, CDR2 FQNEAQ. V dropped 8 bases and J dropped 2; count of bases not matched to a gene: 13. DNA of the CDR3: TGTGCCAGCGGACGGCAGGGGGCGTTGTTAAACACTGAAGCTTTCTTT. It yields the protein CASGRQGALLNTEAFF.

This chain links TRBV4-3 with TRBJ2-1, with 8 bases aligning to TRBD2. V lost 0 bases to trimming and J lost 8 bases; unmatched junction nucleotides: 9. CDR1 and CDR2 (germline): LGHNA, YSLEER. The CDR3 extends over 16 amino acids. The CDR3 sequence: CASSQDVSGGGDEQFF. The CDR3 nucleotides are TGCGCCAGCAGCCAAGACGTCAGCGGGGGTGGGGATGAGCAGTTCTTC.

As regards this clone: An end of the junction does not agree with germline; a read error may underlie this. The rearrangement links TRBV15 to TRBJ2-5, with 7 bases identical to TRBD2. Germline values: CDR1 LNHNV, CDR2 YYDKDF (reference sequence). The CDR3 extends over 12 amino acids. CDR3 nucleotides: TGTGCCACCAGGGGGGAGGGGAGGGGTCTTCACTTC. It codes for CATRGEGRGLHF.

V and J are TRBV29-1 and TRBJ1-5, with no clear D. V dropped 4 bases and J dropped 8 bases, with 15 bases sitting between them. Looked up from germline, CDR1 is SQVTM and CDR2 is ANQGSEA. The CDR3 length is 13 residues. CDR3 nucleotide sequence: TGCAGCGTTGCGGGATCCGCAACGGAGCCCCAGCATTTT. Its translation: CSVAGSATEPQHF.

V is TRBV20-1 and J is TRBJ1-1; no definite D call. V was clipped by 5 bases and J by 0 bases, with 4 bases between them. The germline gives CDR1 DFQATT, CDR2 SNEGSKA (reference sequence). This CDR3 is 11 amino acids long. This CDR3 reads CSALLNTEAFF. For the CDR3, the DNA is TGCAGTGCTCTCTTGAACACTGAAGCTTTCTTT.

The gene calls are TRBV3-1 (or the pseudogene TRBV3-2) and TRBJ2-7, with D hard to call. CDR1 and CDR2 from the germline V gene are LGHDT and YNNKEL (reference sequence). CDR3 length: 15 amino acids. V was pared by 3 bases and J by 4 bases, with 16 bases between. Here the CDR3 reads CASSQFSSGVYEQYF. In DNA form, the CDR3 reads TGTGCCAGCAGCCAGTTTTCATCTGGAGTTTACGAGCAGTACTTC.

The chain employs TRBV7-2 and TRBJ2-7, with D possibly TRBD1 on 5 matching bases. The CDR3 length is 16 residues. With 2 bases removed from V and 5 bases from J, the gap between germline ends came to 19 bases. The germline CDR1 and CDR2 sequences are SGHTA and FQGNSA. CDR3 nucleotides: TGTGCCAGCAGCTTACAATCAGGGCAGGGTATCGACGAGCAGTACTTC. Translation gives CASSLQSGQGIDEQYF.

The V call is TRBV3-1 (or the pseudogene TRBV3-2), the J call TRBJ2-1, with D possibly TRBD1 on 5 matching bases. CDR1 is LGHDT, CDR2 YNNKEL, per germline (reference sequence). This CDR3 contains 16 residues. Trimming shortened V by 7 bases and J by 5 bases, and 21 bases separated the two germline ends. CDR3 bases: TGTGCCAGCACCGCACGTCAGGGTGGTTTGGACAATGAGCAGTTCTTC. Protein: CASTARQGGLDNEQFF.

The genes are TRBV5-6 and TRBJ1-5; TRBD1 agrees at 8 bases. V was pared by 0 bases and J by 4 bases, with 3 bases of the junction left unmatched. CDR1 is SGHDT and CDR2 is YYEEEE in the germline V gene. This CDR3 spans 15 amino acids. The CDR3 nucleotides read TGTGCCAGCAGCTTGGGACAGGGGTTAAATCAGCCCCAGCATTTT. Translated: CASSLGQGLNQPQHF.

This sequence joins TRBV25-1 and TRBJ2-2; 8 bases agree with TRBD1. V lost 5 bases and J lost 5; bases outside the gene matches: 10. Germline V gene lookup returns CDR1 MGHDK and CDR2 SYGVNS. This CDR3 spans 16 amino acids. The CDR3 bases are TGTGCCAGCAGTAAGGACAGGGCTCCCGTTACCGGGGAGCTGTTTTTT. Encoded protein: CASSKDRAPVTGELFF.

The chain recombines TRBV13 with TRBJ2-3; D possibly corresponds to TRBD2 (5 bases). CDR1 PRHDT and CDR2 FYEKMQ come from the germline V gene (reference sequence). Trimming left V 5 bases short and J 5 bases short, with 20 bases between. This CDR3 region has 16 residues. The CDR3 DNA reads TGTGCCAGCAGCCCCTATCCGGGAACTGGGAGAGATACGCAGTATTTT. Translated, it gives CASSPYPGTGRDTQYF.